This TCR beta chain is drawn from a study of CD8 T cells in ankylosing spondylitis. TCRdb fed the 5' RACE reads into MiXCR, producing one record per CDR3 protein. The sample has 250,000 to 400,000 distinct CDR3 sequences, about 9.9% seen once. There are 14 residues in the CDR3. CDR1 SGHAT and CDR2 FQNNGV come from the germline V gene. The V end was cut by 2 bases, the J end by 9 bases, with 14 bases between. This clonotype has a count of ten or more. The sample was blood, either unsorted or a sorted T cell fraction (not recorded which). The receptor's source is a female donor with ankylosing spondylitis or in good health (not recorded which). The V gene is TRBV11-2, the J gene TRBJ2-1, with unresolved D. CDR3 DNA: TGTGCCAGCAGCTTACTCGCCTCAGACGGTGAGCAGTTCTTC. Translating gives CASSLLASDGEQFF.